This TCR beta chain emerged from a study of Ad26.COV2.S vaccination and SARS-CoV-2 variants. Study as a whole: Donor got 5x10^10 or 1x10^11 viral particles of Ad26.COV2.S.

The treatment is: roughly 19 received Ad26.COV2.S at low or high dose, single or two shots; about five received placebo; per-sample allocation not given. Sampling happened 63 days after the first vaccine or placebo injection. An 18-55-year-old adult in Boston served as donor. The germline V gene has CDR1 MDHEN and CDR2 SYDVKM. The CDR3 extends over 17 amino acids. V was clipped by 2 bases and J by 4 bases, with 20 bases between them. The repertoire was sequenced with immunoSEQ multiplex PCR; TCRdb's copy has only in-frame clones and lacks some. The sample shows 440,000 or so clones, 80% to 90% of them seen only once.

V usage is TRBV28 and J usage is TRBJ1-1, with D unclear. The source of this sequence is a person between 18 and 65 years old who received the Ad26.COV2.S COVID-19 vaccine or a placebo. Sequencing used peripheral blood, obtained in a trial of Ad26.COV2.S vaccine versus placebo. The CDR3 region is CASSLGGQWFSGTEAFF. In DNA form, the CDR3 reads TGTGCCAGCAGTTTAGGAGGGCAGTGGTTCTCGGGCACTGAAGCTTTCTTT.